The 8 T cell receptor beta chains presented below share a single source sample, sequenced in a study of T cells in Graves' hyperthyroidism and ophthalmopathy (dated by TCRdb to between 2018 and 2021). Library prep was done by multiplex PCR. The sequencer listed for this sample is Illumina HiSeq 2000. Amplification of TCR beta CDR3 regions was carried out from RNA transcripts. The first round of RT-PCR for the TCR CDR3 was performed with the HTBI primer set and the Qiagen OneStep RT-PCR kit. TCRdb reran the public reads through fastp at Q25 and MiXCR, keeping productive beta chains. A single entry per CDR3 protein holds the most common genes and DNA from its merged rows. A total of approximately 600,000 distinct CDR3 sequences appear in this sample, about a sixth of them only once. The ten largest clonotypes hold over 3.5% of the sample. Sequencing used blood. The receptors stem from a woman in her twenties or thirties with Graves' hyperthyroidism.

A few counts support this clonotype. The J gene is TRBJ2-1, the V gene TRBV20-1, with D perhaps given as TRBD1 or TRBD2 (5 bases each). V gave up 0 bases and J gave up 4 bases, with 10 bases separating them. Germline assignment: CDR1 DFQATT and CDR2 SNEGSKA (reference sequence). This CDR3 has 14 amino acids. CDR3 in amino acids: CSARDLGAYNEQFF. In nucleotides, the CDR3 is TGCAGTGCTAGAGATCTCGGGGCTTACAATGAGCAGTTCTTC.

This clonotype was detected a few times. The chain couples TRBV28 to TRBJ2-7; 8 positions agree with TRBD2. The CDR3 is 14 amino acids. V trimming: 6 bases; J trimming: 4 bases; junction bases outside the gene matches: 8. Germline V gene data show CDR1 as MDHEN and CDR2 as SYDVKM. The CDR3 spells CASRSPGGRYEQYF. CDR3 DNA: TGTGCCAGCAGGTCACCGGGAGGGCGGTACGAGCAGTACTTC.

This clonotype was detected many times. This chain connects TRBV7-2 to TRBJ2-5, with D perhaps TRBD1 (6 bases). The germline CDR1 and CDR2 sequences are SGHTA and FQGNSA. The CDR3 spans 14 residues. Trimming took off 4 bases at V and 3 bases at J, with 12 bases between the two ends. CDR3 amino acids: CASSWDMREETQYF. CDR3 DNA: TGTGCCAGCAGCTGGGACATGAGGGAAGAGACCCAGTACTTC.

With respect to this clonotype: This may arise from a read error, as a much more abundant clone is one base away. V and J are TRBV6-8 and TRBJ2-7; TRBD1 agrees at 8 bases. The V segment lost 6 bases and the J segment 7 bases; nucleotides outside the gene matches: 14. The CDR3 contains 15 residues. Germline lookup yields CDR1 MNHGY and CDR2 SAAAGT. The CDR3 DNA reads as TGTGCCAGCAGGTTGGAAGTCAGGGGGCGCGGAGAGCAGTACTTC. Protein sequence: CASRLEVRGRGEQYF.

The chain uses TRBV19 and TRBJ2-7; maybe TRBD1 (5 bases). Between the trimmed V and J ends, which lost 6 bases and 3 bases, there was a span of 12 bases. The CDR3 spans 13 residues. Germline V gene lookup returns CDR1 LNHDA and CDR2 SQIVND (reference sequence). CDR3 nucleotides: TGTGCCAGTAGCACATTCACAGGCTACGAGCAGTACTTC. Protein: CASSTFTGYEQYF.

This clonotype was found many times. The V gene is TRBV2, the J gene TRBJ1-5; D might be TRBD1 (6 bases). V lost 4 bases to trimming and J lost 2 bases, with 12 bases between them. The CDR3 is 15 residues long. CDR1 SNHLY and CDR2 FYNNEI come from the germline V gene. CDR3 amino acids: CASSGQGLGNQPQHF. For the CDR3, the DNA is TGTGCCAGCAGTGGGCAGGGGCTAGGCAATCAGCCCCAGCATTTT.

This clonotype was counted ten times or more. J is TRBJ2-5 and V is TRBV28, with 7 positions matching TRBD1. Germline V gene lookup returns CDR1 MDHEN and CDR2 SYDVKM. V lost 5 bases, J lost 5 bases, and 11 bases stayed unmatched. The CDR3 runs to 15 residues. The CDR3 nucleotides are TGTGCCAGCAGTACCCCGGGACAGTTGATGGAGACCCAGTACTTC. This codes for CASSTPGQLMETQYF.

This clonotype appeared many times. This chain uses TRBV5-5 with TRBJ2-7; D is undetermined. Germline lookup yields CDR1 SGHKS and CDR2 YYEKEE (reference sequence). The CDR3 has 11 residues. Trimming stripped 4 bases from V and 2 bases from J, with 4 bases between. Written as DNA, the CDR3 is TGTGCCAGCAGCGACACCTACGAGCAGTACTTC. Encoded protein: CASSDTYEQYF.